The T cell receptor beta chain described here comes from a study of spatial heterogeneity in lung cancer. Study details: There were, on average, more than 8.5 raw-read appearances for each unique TCR and UMI combination. Study-level points and caveats: Tracking of tumor mutation counts was seen in expanded intratumoral alpha and beta TCR counts. The study found that ubiquitous and regional expanded TCR counts tracked ubiquitous and regional nonsynonymous mutations, respectively.

CDR1 and CDR2 (germline): DFQATT, SNEGSKA (reference sequence). CDR3 size: 17 residues. V lost 0 bases and J lost 7; bases outside the gene matches: 18. Time point meaning: sample taken at primary tumor resection. Tumor, nontumor lung or frozen PBMC supplied whole RNA that was sequenced unsorted. This clonotype has a count of ten or more. As yet, its antigen is unknown. For a library built for alpha chains, this beta chain is a stray read; little rests on its size. MiXCR, applied by TCRdb to the 5' RACE reads, yields one record per CDR3 protein. The sample holds more than 9,000 distinct CDR3 sequences; 6% to 6.5% are singletons and the top ten take roughly a tenth.

The V and J genes are TRBV20-1 and TRBJ2-7, with TRBD2 matching 7 bases. This material consisted of lung tumor tissue, taken at surgery. This TCR was sampled from a male donor with early-stage non-small cell lung cancer. This chain's CDR3 is CSARDREATNTWGEQYV. The CDR3 region has the DNA TGCAGTGCTAGAGATCGGGAGGCTACCAACACTTGGGGGGAGCAGTACGTC.